This TCR beta chain was observed in a study of T cell responses to AZD1222 COVID-19 vaccine. This CDR3 is 15 amino acids long. The V gene's germline CDR1 is SGHRS and CDR2 YFSETQ. V trimming: 1 base; J trimming: 3 bases; junction bases outside the gene matches: 6. Some clones are missing from TCRdb's copy, which holds only in-frame ones; the method was immunoSEQ multiplex PCR. The data show roughly 110,000 clones, with about 90% seen just once and approximately 4.7% held by the top ten. The chain has TRBV5-1 and TRBJ2-7; 8 bases fit TRBD2. This TCR was sampled from an adult in good health. The source material was peripheral blood, sampled on day 0 of AZD1222 vaccination. The CDR3 nucleotides read TGCGCCAGCAGCTTGTCTAGCGGGCCGAACTACGAGCAGTACTTC. Its translation is CASSLSSGPNYEQYF.